The source of this T cell receptor beta chain is a study of cytomegalovirus exposure and HLA in healthy donors. In the PCR, 60 Vbeta and 13 Jbeta primers were used. As processed by the authors: In a later analysis, about 11 million of 75 million to 90 million unique beta chains occurred in at least two donors. Profiled with immunoSEQ multiplex PCR; TCRdb holds only in-frame clones, not every one. The V and J calls and the clone size are those of that table, but D and trimming were determined from the DNA. The sample has approximately 170,000 clones; about 80% are singletons. This clone was observed a few times. Its antigen remains unidentified. The V end lost 2 bases, the J end lost 3 bases, and 24 bases lay between the germline ends. The CDR3 is 18 residues long. CDR1 is GTSNPN and CDR2 is SVGIG in the germline V gene (reference sequence). Study-level findings and limits: It was reportedly the case that the classifier diagnosed cytomegalovirus status with high specificity and sensitivity. Later examination showed HLA-associated TCR beta chains had greater clonal expansion than equally common others.

The donors were healthy bone marrow donors. The clonotype comes from a man aged 18 to 29 in good health and CMV-seropositive. The chain is built from TRBV30 and TRBJ2-3; perhaps TRBD1 as D (6 bases). The sequenced material came from PBMCs. Here the CDR3 DNA reads TGTGCCTGGAGTTCTTATACACCAAAAACAGGGACAACAGATACGCAGTATTTT. Translating it yields CAWSSYTPKTGTTDTQYF.